This TCR beta chain was profiled in a study of T cell responses to AZD1222 COVID-19 vaccine. V was cut by 0 bases and J by 5 bases, with 8 bases left in between. The CDR3 runs 13 residues. The V gene's germline CDR1 is SGHRS and CDR2 YFSETQ. TCRdb keeps only in-frame clones here, not all; method: immunoSEQ multiplex PCR. The table includes 150,000 to 200,000 clones, 92% detected once. To note about this clone: As yet, its antigen is unknown.

Overall study results and limits: White British donors predominated, females outnumbered males, and clonal diversity was possibly underestimated.

The receptor was isolated from an adult who received the AZD1222 COVID-19 vaccine. V and J are TRBV5-1 and TRBJ2-5; a possible D gene is TRBD1 (6 bases). The sample in question was peripheral blood, obtained 28 days after the second AZD1222 dose. The CDR3 spells CASSLEGVETQYF. The CDR3 region has the DNA TGCGCCAGCAGCTTGGAGGGGGTTGAGACCCAGTACTTC.